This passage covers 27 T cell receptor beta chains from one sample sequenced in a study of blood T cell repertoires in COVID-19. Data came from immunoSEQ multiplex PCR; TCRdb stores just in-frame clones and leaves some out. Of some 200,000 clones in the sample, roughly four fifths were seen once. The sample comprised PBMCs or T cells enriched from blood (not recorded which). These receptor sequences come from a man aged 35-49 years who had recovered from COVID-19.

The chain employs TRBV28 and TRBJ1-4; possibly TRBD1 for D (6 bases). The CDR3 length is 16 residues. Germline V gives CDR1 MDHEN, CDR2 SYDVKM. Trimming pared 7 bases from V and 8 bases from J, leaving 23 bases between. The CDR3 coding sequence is TGTGCCAGCACCGCATCCCCGGGGACAATCCTCGAAAAACTGTTTTTT. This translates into CASTASPGTILEKLFF.

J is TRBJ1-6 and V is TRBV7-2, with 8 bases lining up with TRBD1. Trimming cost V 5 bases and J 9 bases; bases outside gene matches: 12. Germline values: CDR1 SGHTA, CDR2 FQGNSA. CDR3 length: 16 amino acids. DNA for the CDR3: TGTGCCAGCAGCCAAAATCAGGGGGCTATAGGTTCACCCCTCCACTTT. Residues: CASSQNQGAIGSPLHF.

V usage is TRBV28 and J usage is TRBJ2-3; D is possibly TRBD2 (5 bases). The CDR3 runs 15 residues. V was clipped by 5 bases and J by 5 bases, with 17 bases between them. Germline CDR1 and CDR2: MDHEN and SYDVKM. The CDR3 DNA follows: TGTGCCAGCAGTCCCCTAGCCCGTTTAGAAGATACGCAGTATTTT. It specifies CASSPLARLEDTQYF.

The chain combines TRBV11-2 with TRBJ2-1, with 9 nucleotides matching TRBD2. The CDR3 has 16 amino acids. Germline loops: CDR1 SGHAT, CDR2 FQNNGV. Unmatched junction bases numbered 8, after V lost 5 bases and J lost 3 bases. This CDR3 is CASSPRLAVSYNEQFF. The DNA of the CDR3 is TGTGCCAGCAGCCCGAGACTAGCGGTAAGCTACAATGAGCAGTTCTTC.

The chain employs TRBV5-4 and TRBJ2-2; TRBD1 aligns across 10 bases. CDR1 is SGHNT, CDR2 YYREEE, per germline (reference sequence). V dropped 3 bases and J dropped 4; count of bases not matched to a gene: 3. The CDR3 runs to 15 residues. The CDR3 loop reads CASSWDRGGTGELFF. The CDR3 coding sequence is TGTGCCAGCAGCTGGGACAGGGGCGGCACCGGGGAGCTGTTTTTT.

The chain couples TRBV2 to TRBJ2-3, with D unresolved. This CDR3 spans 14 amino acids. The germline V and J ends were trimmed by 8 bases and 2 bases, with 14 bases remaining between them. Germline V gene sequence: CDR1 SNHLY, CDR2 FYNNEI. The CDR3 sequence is CASRGSSNTDTQYF. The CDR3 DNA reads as TGTGCCAGCCGCGGTAGCTCGAACACAGATACGCAGTATTTT. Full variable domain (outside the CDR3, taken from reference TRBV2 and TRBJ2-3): EPEVTQTPSHQVTQMGQEVILRCVPISNHLYFYWYRQILGQKVEFLVSFYNNEISEKSEIFDDQFSVERPDGSNFTLKIRSTKLEDSAMYFCASRGSSNTDTQYFGPGTRLTVL.

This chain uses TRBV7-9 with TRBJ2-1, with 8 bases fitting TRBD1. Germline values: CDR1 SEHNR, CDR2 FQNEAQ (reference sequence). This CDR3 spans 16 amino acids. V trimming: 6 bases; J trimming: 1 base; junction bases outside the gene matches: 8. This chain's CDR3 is CASSPQGAGSYNEQFF. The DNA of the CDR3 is TGTGCCAGCAGTCCTCAGGGGGCTGGGTCCTACAATGAGCAGTTCTTC.

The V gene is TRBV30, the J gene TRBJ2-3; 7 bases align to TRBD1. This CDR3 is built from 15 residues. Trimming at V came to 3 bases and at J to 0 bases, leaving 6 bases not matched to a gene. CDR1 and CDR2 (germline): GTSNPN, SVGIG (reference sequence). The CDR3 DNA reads TGTGCCTGGAGCAAGGGGGCACGAAGCACAGATACGCAGTATTTT. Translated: CAWSKGARSTDTQYF. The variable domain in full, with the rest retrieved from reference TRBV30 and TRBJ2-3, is SQTIHQWPATLVQPVGSPLSLECTVEGTSNPNLYWYRQAAGRGLQLLFYSVGIGQISSEVPQNLSASRPQDRQFILSSKKLLLSDSGFYLCAWSKGARSTDTQYFGPGTRLTVL.

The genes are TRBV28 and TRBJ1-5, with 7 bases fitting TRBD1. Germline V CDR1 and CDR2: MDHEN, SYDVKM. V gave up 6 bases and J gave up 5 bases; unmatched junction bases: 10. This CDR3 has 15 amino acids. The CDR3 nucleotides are TGTGCCAGCAGCGACAGGGAAAGAGATGATCAGCCCCAGCATTTT. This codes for CASSDRERDDQPQHF.

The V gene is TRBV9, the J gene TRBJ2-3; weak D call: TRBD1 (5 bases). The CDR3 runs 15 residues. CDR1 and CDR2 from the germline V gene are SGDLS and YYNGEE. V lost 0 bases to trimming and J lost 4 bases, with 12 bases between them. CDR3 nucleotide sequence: TGTGCCAGCAGCGTAGGGGGCAGGTCGGCAGATACGCAGTATTTT. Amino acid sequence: CASSVGGRSADTQYF.

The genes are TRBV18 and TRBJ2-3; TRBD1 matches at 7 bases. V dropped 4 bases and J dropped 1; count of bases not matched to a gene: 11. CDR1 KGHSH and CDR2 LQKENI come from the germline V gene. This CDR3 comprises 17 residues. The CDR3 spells CASSLQKTGLGTDTQYF. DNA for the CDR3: TGTGCCAGCTCACTACAAAAGACAGGGTTGGGCACAGATACGCAGTATTTT.

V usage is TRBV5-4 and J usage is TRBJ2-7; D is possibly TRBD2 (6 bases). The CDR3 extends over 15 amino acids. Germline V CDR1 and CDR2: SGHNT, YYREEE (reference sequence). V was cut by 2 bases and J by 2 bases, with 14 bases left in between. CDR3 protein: CASSLSGGGAYEQYF. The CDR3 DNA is TGTGCCAGCAGCTTATCGGGCGGCGGGGCCTACGAGCAGTACTTC.

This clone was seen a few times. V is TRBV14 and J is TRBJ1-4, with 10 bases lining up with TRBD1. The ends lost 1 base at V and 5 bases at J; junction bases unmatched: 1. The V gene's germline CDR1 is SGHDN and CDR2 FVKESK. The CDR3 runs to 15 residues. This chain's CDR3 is CASSQGTGGNEKLFF. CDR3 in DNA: TGTGCCAGCAGCCAAGGGACAGGGGGAAATGAAAAACTGTTTTTT.

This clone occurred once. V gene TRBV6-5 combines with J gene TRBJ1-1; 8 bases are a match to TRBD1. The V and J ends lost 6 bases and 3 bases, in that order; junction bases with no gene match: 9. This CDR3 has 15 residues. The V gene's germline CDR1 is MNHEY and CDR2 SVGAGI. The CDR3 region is CASRNTGGTDTEAFF. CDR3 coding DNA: TGTGCCAGCAGAAATACAGGGGGGACCGACACTGAAGCTTTCTTT.

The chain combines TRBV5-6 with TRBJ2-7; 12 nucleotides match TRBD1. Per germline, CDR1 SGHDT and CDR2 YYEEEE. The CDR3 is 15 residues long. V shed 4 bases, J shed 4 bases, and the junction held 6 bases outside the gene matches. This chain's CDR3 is CASSPGTGGRYEQYF. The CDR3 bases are TGTGCCAGCAGCCCAGGGACAGGGGGCAGGTACGAGCAGTACTTC.

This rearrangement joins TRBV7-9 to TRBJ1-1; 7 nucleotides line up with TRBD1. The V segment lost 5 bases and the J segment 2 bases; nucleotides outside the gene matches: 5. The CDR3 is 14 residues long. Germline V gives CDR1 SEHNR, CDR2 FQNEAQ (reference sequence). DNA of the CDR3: TGTGCCAGCAGCCCACAGGGGACCAACACTGAAGCTTTCTTT. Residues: CASSPQGTNTEAFF.

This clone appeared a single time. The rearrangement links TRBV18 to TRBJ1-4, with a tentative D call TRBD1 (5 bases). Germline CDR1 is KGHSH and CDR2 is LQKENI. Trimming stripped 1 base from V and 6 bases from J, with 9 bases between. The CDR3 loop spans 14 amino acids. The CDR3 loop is CASSPRGVDEKLFF. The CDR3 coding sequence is TGTGCCAGCTCACCACGGGGGGTAGATGAAAAACTGTTTTTT.

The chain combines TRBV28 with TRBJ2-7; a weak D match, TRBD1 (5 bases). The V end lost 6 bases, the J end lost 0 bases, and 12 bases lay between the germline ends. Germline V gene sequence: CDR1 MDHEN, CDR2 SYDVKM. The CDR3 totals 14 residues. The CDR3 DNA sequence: TGTGCCAGCAGATCCTGGGGCGGCTCCTACGAGCAGTACTTC. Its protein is CASRSWGGSYEQYF.

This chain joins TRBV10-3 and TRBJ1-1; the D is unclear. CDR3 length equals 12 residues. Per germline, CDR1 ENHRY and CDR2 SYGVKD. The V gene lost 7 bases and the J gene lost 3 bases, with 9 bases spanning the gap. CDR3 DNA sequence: TGTGCCATCAAAACAGATCACACTGAAGCTTTCTTT. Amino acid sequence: CAIKTDHTEAFF.

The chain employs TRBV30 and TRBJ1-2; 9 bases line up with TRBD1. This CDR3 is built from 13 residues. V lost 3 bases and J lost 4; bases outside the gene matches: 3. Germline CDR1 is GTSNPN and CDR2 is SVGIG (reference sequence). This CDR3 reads CAWSKDRGYGYTF. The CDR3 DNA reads TGTGCCTGGAGCAAGGACAGGGGCTATGGCTACACCTTC.

The CDR3, as DNA: TGTGCCAGTAGTCCCGGGTACTATAGCAATCAGCCCCAGCATTTT. This translates into CASSPGYYSNQPQHF. This sequence joins TRBV19 and TRBJ1-5; D is unresolved. CDR1 is LNHDA and CDR2 is SQIVND in the germline V gene (reference sequence). CDR3 size: 15 residues. Trimming stripped 5 bases from V and 0 bases from J, with 11 bases between.

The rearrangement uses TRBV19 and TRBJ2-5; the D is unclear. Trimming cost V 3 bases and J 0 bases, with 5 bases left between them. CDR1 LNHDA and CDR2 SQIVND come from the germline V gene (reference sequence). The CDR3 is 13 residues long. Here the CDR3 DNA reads TGTGCCAGTAGTATTGAGTACCAAGAGACCCAGTACTTC. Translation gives CASSIEYQETQYF.

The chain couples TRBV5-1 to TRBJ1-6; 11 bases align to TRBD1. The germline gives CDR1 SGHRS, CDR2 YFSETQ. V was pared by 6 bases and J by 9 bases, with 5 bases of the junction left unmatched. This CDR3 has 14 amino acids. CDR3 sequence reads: CASTRTGGTSPLHF. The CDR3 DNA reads TGCGCCAGCACGCGGACAGGGGGCACTTCACCCCTCCACTTT. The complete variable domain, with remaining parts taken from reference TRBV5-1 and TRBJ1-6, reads KAGVTQTPRYLIKTRGQQVTLSCSPISGHRSVSWYQQTPGQGLQFLFEYFSETQRNKGNFPGRFSGRQFSNSRSEMNVSTLELGDSALYLCASTRTGGTSPLHFGNGTRLTVT.

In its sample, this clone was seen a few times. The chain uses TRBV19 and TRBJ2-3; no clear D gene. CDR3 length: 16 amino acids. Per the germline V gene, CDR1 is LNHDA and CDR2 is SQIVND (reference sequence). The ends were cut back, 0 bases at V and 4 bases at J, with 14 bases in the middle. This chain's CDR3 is CASSIEGVSKADTQYF. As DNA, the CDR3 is TGTGCCAGTAGTATAGAAGGAGTTTCTAAGGCAGATACGCAGTATTTT.

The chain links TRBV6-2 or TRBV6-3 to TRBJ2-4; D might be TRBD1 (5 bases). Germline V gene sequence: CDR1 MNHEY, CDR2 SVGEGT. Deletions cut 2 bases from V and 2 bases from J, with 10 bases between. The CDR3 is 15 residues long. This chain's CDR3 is CASSYPGISKNIQYF. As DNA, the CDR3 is TGTGCCAGCAGTTACCCAGGGATTTCCAAAAACATTCAGTACTTC.

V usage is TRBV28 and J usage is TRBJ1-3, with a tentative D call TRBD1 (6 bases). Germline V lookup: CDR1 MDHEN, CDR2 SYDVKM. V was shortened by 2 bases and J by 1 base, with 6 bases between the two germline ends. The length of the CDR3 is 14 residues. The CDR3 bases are TGTGCCAGCAGTTTAACAGGGTCTGGAAACACCATATATTTT. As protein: CASSLTGSGNTIYF.

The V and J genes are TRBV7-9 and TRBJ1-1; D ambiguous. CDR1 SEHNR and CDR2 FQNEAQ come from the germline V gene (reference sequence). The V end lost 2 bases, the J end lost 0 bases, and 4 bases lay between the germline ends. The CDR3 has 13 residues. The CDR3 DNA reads TGTGCCAGCAGCTTAACATTGAACACTGAAGCTTTCTTT. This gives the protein CASSLTLNTEAFF.